Listed below are T cell receptor beta chains from one sample, sequenced in a study of blood T cells in healthy people across ages. MiXCR, run by TCRdb on the 5' RACE reads, gives a single entry per CDR3 protein. The data show around 800,000 distinct CDR3 sequences, roughly 46% seen once. The source material was blood. The receptors originated from a man older than 75 in good health. The CDR3 runs from the conserved cysteine through the conserved F or W. A D gene is named only where the DNA matches it firmly. Not all rows give a size; the values are once, few, many and, for expanded clones, a class.

NA	TRBV12-3/TRBV12-4	TRBJ1-5	few	TGTGCCAGCAGTTTGGGGGGCTCCTATAGCAATCAGCCCCAGCATTTT	CASSLGGSYSNQPQHF
NA	TRBV21-1	TRBJ1-1	NA	TGTGCCAGCAGCAAAGAGGGGACCGGGGCCGCGGGCACTGAAGCTTTCTTT	CASSKEGTGAAGTEAFF
TRBD1	TRBV7-9	TRBJ2-1	NA	TGTGCCAGCAGCTTTAGGACAGGGGTTATTGGTGAGCAGTTCTTC	CASSFRTGVIGEQFF
NA	TRBV7-2	TRBJ2-3	NA	TGTGCCAGCAGCTTAGGGCGGGAATCAGATACGCAGTATTTT	CASSLGRESDTQYF
NA	TRBV7-9	TRBJ1-5	NA	TGTGCCAGCAGCTTAGGGGGTTACGAGCAGCCCCAGCATTTT	CASSLGGYEQPQHF
NA	TRBV29-1	TRBJ2-5	few	TGCAGCGTGTCCGGGACGGAGACTCAAGAGACCCAGTACTTC	CSVSGTETQETQYF
NA	TRBV2	TRBJ2-1	few	TGTGCCGGCAGACTAGCCGGGACACCCGACAATGAGCAGTTCTTC	CAGRLAGTPDNEQFF
TRBD2	TRBV12-3/TRBV12-4	TRBJ2-1	NA	TGTGCCAGCAGATTATCGGGAGGGGGGCCAAATGAGCAGTTCTTC	CASRLSGGGPNEQFF
TRBD1	TRBV24-1	TRBJ2-5	many	TGTGCCACCAGTGACCGGACAGGGAAAGAGACCCAGTACTTC	CATSDRTGKETQYF
NA	TRBV25-1	TRBJ2-1	few	TGTGCCAGCAGTGAATTCCCACCCCCGTTCTTC	CASSEFPPPFF
TRBD2	TRBV9	TRBJ2-7	NA	TGTGCCAGCAGCGTTGCTAGCGGGGAATCCTACGAGCAGTACTTC	CASSVASGESYEQYF
TRBD1	TRBV7-9	TRBJ2-7	NA	TGTGCCACCTCAGACAGGGGAACCTACGAGCAGTACTTC	CATSDRGTYEQYF
NA	TRBV9	TRBJ2-3	many	TGTGCCAGCAGCGTGGGGACGGGGGATACGCAGTATTTT	CASSVGTGDTQYF
NA	TRBV5-6	TRBJ1-1	NA	TGTGCCAGCAGCACGGACAGAATGAACACTGAAGCTTTCTTT	CASSTDRMNTEAFF
NA	TRBV29-1	TRBJ1-1	NA	TGCAGCGTTGAAGATTGGGCATCGATGGACACTGAAGCTTTCTTT	CSVEDWASMDTEAFF
NA	TRBV5-1	TRBJ2-5	few	TGCGCCAGCAGCATGATACCCCAAAAAGAGACCCAGTACTTC	CASSMIPQKETQYF
NA	TRBV20-1	TRBJ2-7	NA	TGCAGTGCTAGAGTTCAGGGCGTCGAGCAGTACTTC	CSARVQGVEQYF
TRBD2	TRBV7-2	TRBJ2-3	few	TGTGCCAGCAGCTCCACGGGGGGGGACCTACTCACAGATACGCAGTATTTT	CASSSTGGDLLTDTQYF
NA	TRBV14	TRBJ2-1	once	TGTGCCAGCAGAAGAGGTGGGTCCAAAGTATGGGAGGCTGAGCAGTTCTTC	CASRRGGSKVWEAEQFF
TRBD1	TRBV20-1	TRBJ2-1	NA	TGCAGTGCTACCTCAAGACAGGGCAGGATGAATGAGCAGTTCTTC	CSATSRQGRMNEQFF
TRBD2	TRBV20-1	TRBJ2-1	NA	TGCAGTGCTAGAGAATTACTAGCGGTCGAGTGGGGTGAGCAGTTCTTC	CSARELLAVEWGEQFF
NA	TRBV10-3	TRBJ2-5	NA	TGTGCCATCAGTGCACAGGGATACCAAGAGACCCAGTACTTC	CAISAQGYQETQYF
NA	TRBV20-1	TRBJ2-6	few	TGCAGTGCTAGAGAAACTGGGGCCAACGTCCTGACTTTC	CSARETGANVLTF
NA	TRBV7-2	TRBJ2-5	NA	TGTGCCAGCAGCTTAGAGAAGGGTTCAGAGACCCAGTACTTC	CASSLEKGSETQYF
NA	TRBV6-2/TRBV6-3	TRBJ1-2	NA	NA	CASVRDKLTMATPSVRGVVYGYTF
NA	TRBV3-1	TRBJ2-7	few	TGTGCCAGCAGCCAAGTGAGTGCCAGTTCCTACGAGCAGTACTTC	CASSQVSASSYEQYF
TRBD1	TRBV7-9	TRBJ1-1	NA	TGTGCCAGCAGCGACCAGACAGGGACCACTGAAGCTTTCTTT	CASSDQTGTTEAFF
NA	TRBV6-2/TRBV6-3	TRBJ2-4	NA	TGTGCCAGCAGACACGACAGGAATGGTTGGAACATTCAGTACTTC	CASRHDRNGWNIQYF
TRBD1	TRBV4-3	TRBJ2-7	NA	TGCGCCAGCAGCCAAGGCAGGGGGCTTGCCGAGCAGTACTTC	CASSQGRGLAEQYF
NA	TRBV6-6	TRBJ2-1	NA	TGTGCCAGCAGTTATGGCAGGGCCGGCTACAATGGGCAGTTCTTC	CASSYGRAGYNGQFF
TRBD1	TRBV5-6	TRBJ2-1	NA	TGTGCCAGCAGCTTACAGACAGGGGCCTACAATGAGCAGTTCTTC	CASSLQTGAYNEQFF
NA	TRBV20-1	TRBJ2-5	many	TGCAGTGCTTGGTTTAGCCAGGAGACCCAGTACTTC	CSAWFSQETQYF
NA	TRBV5-1	TRBJ2-7	NA	TGCGCCAGCAGCTTGGGCGACGCGTACAAGCAGTACTTC	CASSLGDAYKQYF
NA	TRBV6-4	TRBJ2-5	many	TGTGCCAGCAGTCCCGAGGCAGGGGACGGGGAGACCCAGTACTTC	CASSPEAGDGETQYF
TRBD2	TRBV29-1	TRBJ2-1	many	TGCAGCGTTGTACCTAGCGGGAGGCCTTACAATGAGCAGTTCTTC	CSVVPSGRPYNEQFF
NA	TRBV6-5	TRBJ2-5	few	TGTGCCAGCAGTTACATTACGGACGGGGGGACCCAGTACTTC	CASSYITDGGTQYF
NA	TRBV6-1	TRBJ1-2	NA	TGTGCCAGCAGTGAAGTGTTGAGTGGGGATGGCTACACCTTC	CASSEVLSGDGYTF
NA	TRBV5-6	TRBJ1-1	NA	TGTGCCAGCAGCGCCAGAGGCGAAGCTTTCTTT	CASSARGEAFF
TRBD2	TRBV5-1	TRBJ2-7	few	TGCGCCAGCAGTCCGAGAGCGGGAGGTACCGACAATGAGCAGTACTTC	CASSPRAGGTDNEQYF
NA	TRBV12-3/TRBV12-4	TRBJ1-5	few	TGTGCCAGCAGTTTTAGGAACAGCGGCAATCAGCCCCAGCATTTT	CASSFRNSGNQPQHF
TRBD2	TRBV11-2	TRBJ2-1	NA	TGTGCCAGCAGCTTGTTTTCGGGGGGAGTTCCCTACAATGAGCAGTTCTTC	CASSLFSGGVPYNEQFF
NA	TRBV7-2	TRBJ1-5	many	TGTGCCAGCAGCTTAAAAGGGACGGAACAGCCCCAGCATTTT	CASSLKGTEQPQHF
NA	TRBV27	TRBJ2-7	many	TGTGCCAGCAGTCCCTGGGGGGGCCACTACGAGCAGTACTTC	CASSPWGGHYEQYF
NA	TRBV12-3/TRBV12-4	TRBJ1-1	NA	TGTGCCAGCCGCCAGCGGGGAGGGTGGAACACTGAAGCTTTCTTT	CASRQRGGWNTEAFF
TRBD1	TRBV9	TRBJ2-3	once	TGTGCCAGCAGCGCAAGGACAGGGGGGCTTACAGATACGCAGTATTTT	CASSARTGGLTDTQYF
TRBD2	TRBV2	TRBJ2-1	NA	TGTGCCAACAGCCTCAACAGCGGGGGGCTCTCAGAGCAGTTCTTC	CANSLNSGGLSEQFF
NA	TRBV7-2	TRBJ2-5	once	TGTGCCAGCAGCTTAGTCGGGGCAGGATTAGAGTCCCAGTACTTC	CASSLVGAGLESQYF
NA	TRBV6-1	TRBJ2-1	NA	TGTGCCAGCCCATCTCGGGCGGAGACTTACAATGAGCAGTTCTTC	CASPSRAETYNEQFF
NA	TRBV10-3	TRBJ2-6	NA	TGTGCCATCAGTGAGTCGATGTTGGTTTCTGGGGCCAACGTCCTGACTTTC	CAISESMLVSGANVLTF
NA	TRBV5-1	TRBJ2-3	few	TGCGCCAGCAGCCGGAGGGTCGGCACAGATACGCAGTATTTT	CASSRRVGTDTQYF
NA	TRBV18	TRBJ1-1	NA	TGTGCCAGCTCAGCGGGACAAGTGGGCACTGAAGCTTTCTTT	CASSAGQVGTEAFF
TRBD1	TRBV5-1	TRBJ1-4	few	TGCGCCAGCAGGCATGGGACAGCCACCACTCTCATTGAAAAACTGTTTTTT	CASRHGTATTLIEKLFF
NA	TRBV29-1	TRBJ2-1	NA	TGCAGCGTAAAGTTCAGGGCCTTTACCTACAATGAGCAGTTCTTC	CSVKFRAFTYNEQFF
TRBD1	TRBV7-3	TRBJ2-7	NA	TGTGCCAGCAGCAGCCCGGGACAGACAAGCTCCTACGAGCAGTACTTC	CASSSPGQTSSYEQYF
NA	TRBV30	TRBJ2-7	NA	TGTGCCTGGAGTCCCCTCGGGCAGTCGGAGAATGAGCAGTACTTC	CAWSPLGQSENEQYF
TRBD1	TRBV20-1	TRBJ2-2	NA	TGCAGTGCTAGAGATCGAATTAGGGGGCAGAACACCGGGGAGCTGTTTTTT	CSARDRIRGQNTGELFF
TRBD2	TRBV24-1	TRBJ2-3	NA	TGTGCCACCAGTGATCCCTCCGCGGGAGACACAGATACGCAGTATTTT	CATSDPSAGDTDTQYF